Presented here are 23 T cell receptor beta chains from one specimen sequenced in a study of identical twins. In TCRdb, the 5' RACE reads were re-called with MiXCR into one record per CDR3 protein. The sample contains approximately 190,000 distinct CDR3 sequences, around a sixth of which appear only once. The data were also submitted as part of a second study, on T cells expressing NK-cell markers.

Material for sequencing was CD8+ T cells sorted from blood. The receptors shown here come from a woman under 30 in good health.

This clonotype has just a few counts. The chain carries TRBV7-9 and TRBJ1-2, with D hard to call. The length of the CDR3 is 12 residues. The germline gives CDR1 SEHNR, CDR2 FQNEAQ (reference sequence). V was shortened by 6 bases and J by 8 bases, with 13 bases between the two germline ends. CDR3 DNA sequence: TGTGCCAGCAGGGCTAACCTCCTCGGCTACACCTTC. This encodes CASRANLLGYTF.

The chain has TRBV6-1 and TRBJ2-1; 10 bases align to TRBD1. V trimming: 7 bases; J trimming: 7 bases; junction bases outside the gene matches: 7. Germline assignment: CDR1 MNHNS and CDR2 SASEGT. CDR3 size: 14 residues. CDR3 bases: TGTGCCAGCACCGGGACAGGGGAGGGTAATGAGCAGTTCTTC. Its translation is CASTGTGEGNEQFF.

Only a few counts were recorded for this clonotype. In DNA, the CDR3 is TGTGCCAGCAGAGGACAGGGGCATAACTATGGCTACACCTTC. Protein: CASRGQGHNYGYTF. The V call is TRBV27, the J call TRBJ1-2, with 9 bases that match TRBD1. The CDR3 extends over 14 amino acids. V trimming: 6 bases; J trimming: 1 base; junction bases outside the gene matches: 3. Germline CDR1 is MNHEY and CDR2 is SMNVEV (reference sequence).

This clonotype was detected only a few times. The chain is built from TRBV9 and TRBJ1-5; TRBD1 might be the D (5 bases). The CDR3 extends over 13 amino acids. V was pared by 4 bases and J by 6 bases, with 11 bases between. Germline CDR1 reads SGDLS; CDR2 reads YYNGEE. In DNA, the CDR3 is TGTGCCAGCAGCTCCGAAGGGGCTCAGCCCCAGCATTTT. Amino acid sequence: CASSSEGAQPQHF.

The rearrangement uses TRBV20-1 and TRBJ2-7; D may correspond to TRBD1 or TRBD2 (5 bases each). V shed 5 bases and J shed 1 base, with 15 bases lying between them. Germline V gene sequence: CDR1 DFQATT, CDR2 SNEGSKA (reference sequence). The CDR3 length is 14 residues. In DNA, the CDR3 is TGCAGTGCTCGATCCGGGGACGTATCCTACGAGCAGTACTTC. Translated: CSARSGDVSYEQYF.

The chain couples TRBV7-2 to TRBJ2-7, with D perhaps TRBD1 or TRBD2 (5 bases each). Germline V CDR1 and CDR2: SGHTA, FQGNSA. V lost 1 base and J 3 bases, leaving 7 bases between the germline ends. The CDR3 is 13 amino acids. CDR3 sequence (DNA): TGTGCCAGCAGCTTAGGGGACCTCTACGAGCAGTACTTC. This sequence encodes CASSLGDLYEQYF.

The chain employs TRBV12-3 or TRBV12-4 and TRBJ2-1; TRBD2 might be the D (6 bases). Trimming took 7 bases from V and 5 from J, leaving 15 bases between them. The CDR3 runs to 14 residues. The CDR3 here is CASIFGGLHNEQFF. The CDR3 DNA sequence: TGTGCCAGCATCTTTGGGGGGTTACACAATGAGCAGTTCTTC.

The chain carries TRBV5-5 and TRBJ2-3; D possibly corresponds to TRBD1 (8 bases). The CDR3 is 17 residues long. With 3 bases removed from V and 1 base from J, the gap between germline ends came to 18 bases. Germline CDR1 and CDR2: SGHKS and YYEKEE (reference sequence). The CDR3 loop is CASSWAKTGGGTDTQYF. In DNA, the CDR3 is TGTGCCAGCAGCTGGGCGAAAACAGGGGGGGGCACAGATACGCAGTATTTT.

Ten or more counts support this clonotype. The genes are TRBV6-1 and TRBJ2-5, with TRBD2 matching 11 bases. This CDR3 region has 15 residues. With 6 bases clipped from V and 6 bases from J, the junction kept 9 bases outside the gene matches. Germline loops: CDR1 MNHNS, CDR2 SASEGT. CDR3 DNA sequence: TGTGCCAGCAGCGCCGCTACTAGCGGGAGTCAGACCCAGTACTTC. It yields the protein CASSAATSGSQTQYF.

There are a few counts of this clonotype. The chain employs TRBV7-6 and TRBJ2-5; D is perhaps TRBD2 (6 bases). V was shortened by 1 base and J by 0 bases, with 15 bases between the two germline ends. The CDR3 spans 17 residues. Germline V gene lookup returns CDR1 SGHVS and CDR2 FNYEAQ. CDR3 in amino acids: CASSLDKVAAYQETQYF. In DNA form, the CDR3 reads TGTGCCAGCAGCTTAGATAAGGTAGCGGCGTACCAAGAGACCCAGTACTTC.

There are a few counts of this clonotype. The chain recombines TRBV6-5 with TRBJ2-5; 7 bases are shared with TRBD1. Germline V gene sequence: CDR1 MNHEY, CDR2 SVGAGI. The CDR3 totals 12 residues. Losses at the gene ends were 5 bases for V and 7 bases for J; bases not matched to a gene: 4. DNA for the CDR3: TGTGCCAGCAGTCCGGACAGGAGGACCCAGTACTTC. The encoded protein is CASSPDRRTQYF.

The chain joins TRBV6-5 to TRBJ1-1; D remains ambiguous. CDR1 and CDR2 (germline): MNHEY, SVGAGI. Between the trimmed V and J ends, which lost 4 bases and 1 base, there was a span of 7 bases. The CDR3 is 13 residues long. CDR3 DNA: TGTGCCAGCAGTTCCTCGGGGAACACTGAAGCTTTCTTT. This gives the protein CASSSSGNTEAFF.

This clonotype appeared a few times. This chain joins TRBV5-1 and TRBJ2-3, with D maybe TRBD2 (6 bases). The germline V gene encodes CDR1 SGHRS and CDR2 YFSETQ. The CDR3 covers 17 residues. Trimming removed 0 bases from V and 4 bases from J, with 18 bases in between. The CDR3 DNA is TGCGCCAGCAGCTTGGAGCACGGAGGTGGAGGGGCAGATACGCAGTATTTT. Its translation is CASSLEHGGGGADTQYF.

This clonotype has more than one count but fewer than ten. This chain connects TRBV6-5 to TRBJ2-7, with TRBD1 matching 9 bases. This CDR3 is built from 14 residues. Germline lookup yields CDR1 MNHEY and CDR2 SVGAGI. After removal of 8 bases from V and 4 bases from J, the junction contained 9 bases not matched to a gene. CDR3 DNA: TGTGCCAGCGCTTACGGACAGGGGAGGTACGAGCAGTACTTC. Protein product: CASAYGQGRYEQYF.

A few counts support this clonotype. The V gene is TRBV12-3 or TRBV12-4, the J gene TRBJ2-5, with 10 bases aligning to TRBD2. The CDR3 covers 14 residues. V lost 5 bases, J lost 5 bases, and 5 bases stayed unmatched. The DNA for the CDR3 is TGTGCCAGCAGTCCCGGGACTAGCGTGGAGACCCAGTACTTC. Amino acids: CASSPGTSVETQYF.

About this clonotype itself: Compared with germline, one end of the junction differs, possibly owing to a read error. The chain is built from TRBV5-1 and TRBJ1-1; tentatively, D is TRBD1 (5 bases). CDR1 is SGHRS, CDR2 YFSETQ, per germline. This CDR3 comprises 15 residues. This CDR3 reads CASSLGGRADTEAFF. The CDR3 DNA follows: TGCGCCAGCAGCTTGGGGGGAAGGGCGGACACTGAAGCCTTCTTT.

This clonotype came up a few times. The V call is TRBV12-3 or TRBV12-4, the J call TRBJ2-5; perhaps TRBD2 as D (6 bases). V was clipped by 3 bases and J by 0 bases, with 8 bases between them. This CDR3 region has 14 residues. The CDR3 protein is CASSLEGHQETQYF. CDR3 in DNA: TGTGCCAGCAGTTTGGAGGGCCACCAAGAGACCCAGTACTTC.

The rearrangement links TRBV7-6 to TRBJ2-3; TRBD1 or TRBD2 may be the D gene (5 bases each). Trimming took off 2 bases at V and 6 bases at J, with 12 bases between the two ends. This CDR3 region has 14 residues. Germline values: CDR1 SGHVS, CDR2 FNYEAQ. CDR3 in amino acids: CASSLYSGTDTQYF. The CDR3 coding sequence is TGTGCCAGCAGCTTATATTCCGGGACCGATACGCAGTATTTT.

The V and J genes are TRBV4-3 and TRBJ2-1, with D tentatively TRBD2 (5 bases). V lost 2 bases to trimming and J lost 2 bases, with 13 bases between them. CDR3 length equals 16 residues. The germline V gene encodes CDR1 LGHNA and CDR2 YSLEER. CDR3 nucleotides: TGCGCCAGCAGCCAAACCGCGGGTACGACCTACAATGAGCAGTTCTTC. As protein: CASSQTAGTTYNEQFF.

This chain links TRBV14 with TRBJ2-5; 9 bases are shared with TRBD1. The ends lost 5 bases at V and 5 bases at J; junction bases unmatched: 6. The CDR3 spans 14 residues. Germline CDR1 reads SGHDN; CDR2 reads FVKESK. The CDR3 DNA follows: TGTGCCAGCAGCAGGGACAGGGCGATGGAGACCCAGTACTTC. As protein: CASSRDRAMETQYF.

This rearrangement joins TRBV12-3 or TRBV12-4 to TRBJ2-7; no clear D. The CDR3 is made up of 14 amino acids. Trimming stripped 6 bases from V and 2 bases from J, with 14 bases between. The CDR3 DNA follows: TGTGCCAGCAGCGGAACTTCGGCAACCTACGAGCAGTACTTC. This codes for CASSGTSATYEQYF.

This clonotype was found a few times. This chain joins TRBV9 and TRBJ2-1; 12 bases line up with TRBD2. The V gene end was trimmed by 3 bases and the J gene end by 8 bases; junction bases not matched to a gene: 6. The CDR3 is 15 residues long. CDR1 is SGDLS and CDR2 is YYNGEE in the germline V gene. The CDR3 DNA follows: TGTGCCAGCAGCGCAGGGACTAGCGGGTCCCATGAGCAGTTCTTC. Amino acid sequence: CASSAGTSGSHEQFF.

The chain combines TRBV24-1 with TRBJ2-2, with D unclear. The CDR3 is made up of 17 amino acids. The ends were cut back, 2 bases at V and 3 bases at J, with 15 bases in the middle. Germline loops: CDR1 KGHDR, CDR2 SFDVKD. CDR3 nucleotide sequence: TGTGCCACCAGTGATTACGTACCAGCCCCGTACACCGGGGAGCTGTTTTTT. Translating gives CATSDYVPAPYTGELFF.